This TCR beta chain was captured by sequencing in a study of vaccination effects on CD4 cells after COVID-19. The overall study: Researchers obtained post-vaccine samples at a median of 72 days past the second dose.

Assay: immunoSEQ multiplex PCR; the TCRdb copy retains only in-frame clones and omits some. The table includes some 25,000 clones, around 67% detected once. V shed 1 base, J shed 5 bases, and the junction held 6 bases outside the gene matches. CDR1 and CDR2 from the germline V gene are GTSNPN and SVGIG (reference sequence). The CDR3 has 16 amino acids. Sequencing was preceded by expansion of antigen-specific CD4+ T cells with viral peptide pools in the ViraFEST assay. Having been cultured for around ten days, the cells underwent CD4+ T cell isolation. Of the BNT162b2 and mRNA-1273 vaccines, participants received two doses of one or the other. IL-2 medium supplanted half the medium on days 3 and 7. Comment on this clone: Its antigen is unidentified.

The chain combines TRBV30 with TRBJ2-2; 11 nucleotides align to TRBD2. This sample comprised CD4+ T cells from PBMCs cultured with SARS-CoV-2 spike peptides, obtained after COVID-19 vaccination. The clonotype comes from a human donor who received a COVID-19 vaccine. CDR3 sequence (DNA): TGTGCCTGGAGTGGAGAGACTAGCGGGACAACCGGGGAGCTGTTTTTT. Its translation is CAWSGETSGTTGELFF.